The 24 T cell receptor beta chains below all came from one sample that was sequenced in a study of human T cells and chemical hapten exposure. TCRdb re-derived calls from the RACE reads in MiXCR, one entry per CDR3 protein. The sample records 300,000 to 450,000 distinct CDR3 sequences, approximately 5% being singletons. Time point specified: patch test 1, 2 weeks after DPC sensitization. Treatment: therapeutic diphenylcyclopropenone sensitization with weekly scalp DPC. The sequencing used whole blood, collected in connection with sensitization to the hapten diphenylcyclopropenone (DPC). These receptors came from a woman aged 45-59 years with alopecia areata. Some clones in this sample may be carry-over from other donors' samples.

This clonotype was counted a few times. The chain has TRBV3-1 and TRBJ2-7, with TRBD1 identical over 9 bases. J gave up 0 bases and V 0 bases, and 6 bases lay outside the gene matches. CDR1 is LGHDT and CDR2 is YNNKEL in the germline V gene (reference sequence). The CDR3 loop spans 17 amino acids. The CDR3 DNA follows: TGTGCCAGCAGCCAAGAGGGACAGGGTGGATTCTCCTACGAGCAGTACTTC. Translating it yields CASSQEGQGGFSYEQYF.

This clonotype has at least ten counts. V gene TRBV11-2 combines with J gene TRBJ2-3, with 11 nucleotides matching TRBD2. CDR1 and CDR2 from the germline V gene are SGHAT and FQNNGV. V lost 4 bases and J lost 1; bases outside the gene matches: 7. The CDR3 is 17 amino acids. The CDR3 coding sequence is TGTGCCAGCAGCTGGATCTCTAGCGGGGGGCGCACAGATACGCAGTATTTT. It encodes CASSWISSGGRTDTQYF.

This clonotype showed up many times. The CDR3: CASSLIQGGPSTDTQYF. In nucleotides, the CDR3 is TGTGCCAGCAGCTTAATCCAAGGGGGACCTAGCACAGATACGCAGTATTTT. This chain connects TRBV7-2 to TRBJ2-3; possibly TRBD1 for D (6 bases). In germline, CDR1 is SGHTA, CDR2 FQGNSA. V gave up 2 bases and J gave up 0 bases, with 15 bases separating them. The CDR3 has 17 amino acids.

In this sample, this clonotype turned up a few times. The chain recombines TRBV7-8 with TRBJ2-1, with D hard to call. The V gene lost 5 bases and the J gene lost 4 bases, with 9 bases spanning the gap. The CDR3 is 13 amino acids. CDR1 SGHVS and CDR2 FQNEAQ come from the germline V gene. In DNA, the CDR3 is TGTGCCAGCAGCGTCGACTTATACAATGAGCAGTTCTTC. Encoded protein: CASSVDLYNEQFF. Full variable domain (remainder filled in from reference TRBV7-8 and TRBJ2-1): GAGVSQSPRYKVAKRGQDVALRCDPISGHVSLFWYQQALGQGPEFLTYFQNEAQLDKSGLPSDRFFAERPEGSVSTLKIQRTQQEDSAVYLCASSVDLYNEQFFGPGTRLTVL.

This clonotype was found many times. V gene TRBV29-1 combines with J gene TRBJ1-1; TRBD1 aligns across 7 bases. Per the germline V gene, CDR1 is SQVTM and CDR2 is ANQGSEA. With V trimmed by 6 bases and J by 5 bases, 12 bases remained unmatched. CDR3 size: 14 residues. The CDR3 nucleotides read TGCAGCGTCGAACAGGGGTGGGGAGGGACTGAAGCTTTCTTT. As protein: CSVEQGWGGTEAFF.

In this sample, this clonotype turned up a few times. The rearrangement uses TRBV5-1 and TRBJ1-1; D remains unclear. CDR3 length: 14 residues. Germline V gene lookup returns CDR1 SGHRS and CDR2 YFSETQ. The germline V and J ends were trimmed by 7 bases and 3 bases, with 16 bases remaining between them. For the CDR3, the DNA is TGCGCCAGCCTTTCTGGACTCGAAGACACTGAAGCTTTCTTT. Translation gives CASLSGLEDTEAFF.

There are many counts of this clonotype. The genes are TRBV6-5 and TRBJ2-5, with TRBD2 as a possible D gene (5 bases). This CDR3 has 15 residues. CDR1 MNHEY and CDR2 SVGAGI come from the germline V gene. Trimming shortened V by 7 bases and J by 5 bases, and 20 bases separated the two germline ends. The CDR3 region is CASKPRASSRETQYF. CDR3 sequence (DNA): TGTGCCAGCAAACCCCGAGCTAGCAGTCGGGAGACCCAGTACTTC.

This clonotype was found many times. The rearrangement joins TRBV20-1 to TRBJ1-1, with D possibly matching TRBD1 (5 bases). Germline CDR1 is DFQATT and CDR2 is SNEGSKA (reference sequence). This CDR3 is 15 amino acids long. The germline V and J ends were trimmed by 0 bases and 11 bases, with 22 bases remaining between them. In nucleotides, the CDR3 is TGCAGTGCTAGAGATTACGTGGGGGATTCCGCCAGGGCTTTCTTT. It encodes CSARDYVGDSARAFF.

This clonotype showed up many times. This chain links TRBV5-1 with TRBJ1-1, with 9 bases lining up with TRBD1. Germline V gives CDR1 SGHRS, CDR2 YFSETQ. Germline trimming cut 4 bases from V and 5 bases from J; bases unmatched to any gene: 6. This CDR3 is 14 amino acids long. In DNA form, the CDR3 reads TGCGCCAGCAGCGATACAGGGGGCACTACTGAAGCTTTCTTT. Translated, it gives CASSDTGGTTEAFF. The full variable domain, rest sourced from reference TRBV5-1 and TRBJ1-1, is KAGVTQTPRYLIKTRGQQVTLSCSPISGHRSVSWYQQTPGQGLQFLFEYFSETQRNKGNFPGRFSGRQFSNSRSEMNVSTLELGDSALYLCASSDTGGTTEAFFGQGTRLTVV.

There are many counts of this clonotype. This chain connects TRBV14 to TRBJ1-2; TRBD1 matches at 11 bases. From germline, CDR1 is SGHDN and CDR2 FVKESK. Trimming took 0 bases from V and 8 from J; bases not matched to a gene: 8. CDR3 size: 16 residues. CDR3 in DNA: TGTGCCAGCAGCCAAGAAACCGGGACAGGGGGAGGCGGCTACACCTTC. Translated, it gives CASSQETGTGGGGYTF.

This clonotype was detected ten times or more. The rearrangement links TRBV29-1 to TRBJ1-5; D unclear. The germline gives CDR1 SQVTM, CDR2 ANQGSEA. The length of the CDR3 is 13 residues. Trimming cost V 6 bases and J 3 bases, with 12 bases left between them. CDR3 DNA: TGCAGCGTCGGGGAAAGCTACAATCAGCCCCAGCATTTT. Protein: CSVGESYNQPQHF.

This clonotype was detected many times. V gene TRBV14 combines with J gene TRBJ1-1; D is unresolved. This CDR3 is built from 13 residues. V lost 0 bases and J lost 3, with 5 bases in between. From germline, CDR1 is SGHDN and CDR2 FVKESK. This chain's CDR3 is CASSQDGHTEAFF. CDR3 sequence (DNA): TGTGCCAGCAGCCAAGACGGGCACACTGAAGCTTTCTTT.

In its sample, this clonotype was seen a few times. The rearrangement links TRBV28 to TRBJ2-7; no reliable D call. Germline CDR1 MDHEN, CDR2 SYDVKM. Trimming took off 4 bases at V and 2 bases at J, with 9 bases between the two ends. The CDR3 is made up of 13 amino acids. This CDR3 reads CASSSLKPYEQYF. For the CDR3, the DNA is TGTGCCAGCAGTTCCCTCAAGCCCTACGAGCAGTACTTC.

In this sample, this clonotype turned up many times. V usage is TRBV10-3 and J usage is TRBJ2-1; 8 bases line up with TRBD2. This CDR3 region has 14 residues. The ends lost 10 bases at V and 0 bases at J; junction bases unmatched: 5. Germline V gene data show CDR1 as ENHRY and CDR2 as SYGVKD. The CDR3 nucleotides are TGTGCCACCGGGGGGGCCGACTCCTACAATGAGCAGTTCTTC. Its translation is CATGGADSYNEQFF.

This clonotype has ten or more counts. The junction differs from germline at one of its ends, possibly a read error. V and J are TRBV7-2 and TRBJ2-6; D might be TRBD2 (6 bases). Germline CDR1 and CDR2: SGHTA and FQGNSA. The CDR3 loop spans 15 amino acids. The CDR3 protein is CASSLGGAGANVLTF. For the CDR3, the DNA is TGTGCCAGCAGTTTAGGAGGGGCCGGGGCCAACGTCCTGACTTTC.

This clonotype was counted a few times. Written as DNA, the CDR3 is TGTGCCAGCAGTTACGGGCAGCTCTCTGGAAACACCATATATTTT. This translates into CASSYGQLSGNTIYF. This chain uses TRBV6-5 with TRBJ1-3, with D unclear. The CDR3 extends over 15 amino acids. Trimming pared 2 bases from V and 0 bases from J, leaving 8 bases between. Germline CDR1 is MNHEY and CDR2 is SVGAGI.

This clonotype was detected ten times or more. V and J are TRBV9 and TRBJ1-3; D gene unclear. CDR3 length: 15 residues. Trimming stripped 0 bases from V and 0 bases from J, with 7 bases between. Looked up from germline, CDR1 is SGDLS and CDR2 is YYNGEE. CDR3 bases: TGTGCCAGCAGCGTAGATGGAAACTCTGGAAACACCATATATTTT. Translated, it gives CASSVDGNSGNTIYF.

This clonotype occurred a few times. A junction end diverges from the germline sequence, so it may reflect a read error. The chain links TRBV7-2 to TRBJ2-1; 7 bases line up with TRBD1. In germline, CDR1 is SGHTA, CDR2 FQGNSA. The CDR3 sequence is 15 residues long. This chain's CDR3 is CASSLELTGALPLSF. In DNA, the CDR3 is TGTGCCAGCAGCTTAGAACTAACAGGGGCGCTTCCCCTCTCCTTC. The full variable domain, in which reference TRBV7-2 and TRBJ2-1 provide the parts outside the CDR3, is GAGVSQSPSNKVTEKGKDVELRCDPISGHTALYWYRQSLGQGLEFLIYFQGNSAPDKSGLPSDRFSAERTGGSVSTLTIQRTQQEDSAVYLCASSLELTGALPLSFGPGTRLTVL.

This clonotype was observed a few times. This sequence joins TRBV4-1 and TRBJ2-7, with 11 bases aligning to TRBD2. The CDR3 totals 15 residues. V shed 4 bases and J 3 bases; nucleotides not matched to a gene: 5. Germline-derived CDR1 and CDR2 are MGHRA and YSYEKL. The CDR3 is CASSPFLAGGYEQYF. The CDR3 DNA reads TGCGCCAGCAGCCCGTTCCTAGCGGGGGGCTACGAGCAGTACTTC.

A note on this clonotype: Possible read error: a much larger clone is one base away. The chain is built from TRBV10-3 and TRBJ1-2, with D perhaps matching TRBD1 (6 bases). The V gene's germline CDR1 is ENHRY and CDR2 SYGVKD. The CDR3 runs 15 residues. CDR3 in DNA: TGTGCCATCTCGGACAGCGCCCGAAGTAACTATGGCTACCCCTTC. Protein sequence: CAISDSARSNYGYPF.

The J gene is TRBJ2-5, the V gene TRBV5-1; the match to TRBD1 covers 7 bases. The V gene end was trimmed by 3 bases and the J gene end by 3 bases; junction bases not matched to a gene: 11. The CDR3 runs to 16 residues. Germline V gives CDR1 SGHRS, CDR2 YFSETQ. CDR3 in amino acids: CASSSGTATKEETQYF. Written as DNA, the CDR3 is TGCGCCAGCAGCTCTGGGACAGCCACAAAGGAAGAGACCCAGTACTTC.

This clonotype was seen ten or more times. This chain connects TRBV6-2 or TRBV6-3 to TRBJ1-1; D unclear. V lost 7 bases and J 6 bases, leaving 9 bases between the germline ends. CDR1 is MNHEY, CDR2 SVGEGT, per germline. The CDR3 loop spans 11 amino acids. The CDR3 bases are TGTGCCAGCAAACGGGCGGCTGAAGCTTTCTTT. Encoded protein: CASKRAAEAFF.

This clonotype has a handful of counts. The gene calls are TRBV10-3 and TRBJ1-1; no clear D. This CDR3 region has 14 residues. CDR1 ENHRY and CDR2 SYGVKD come from the germline V gene. The V end lost 0 bases, the J end lost 1 base, and 6 bases lay between the germline ends. This CDR3 is CAISESRWNTEAFF. The CDR3 DNA sequence: TGTGCCATCAGTGAGTCGCGTTGGAACACTGAAGCTTTCTTT.

The gene calls are TRBV5-1 and TRBJ2-3, with D perhaps matching TRBD1 (6 bases). This CDR3 has 13 amino acids. V was pared by 0 bases and J by 6 bases, with 8 bases between. Germline CDR1 and CDR2: SGHRS and YFSETQ. The CDR3 DNA reads as TGCGCCAGCAGCTTGGTCCAGGGGGATACGCAGTATTTT. It yields the protein CASSLVQGDTQYF.